The 8 T cell receptor beta chains below were found in one sample sequenced in a study of cytomegalovirus exposure and HLA in healthy donors. PCR amplification relied on 60 Vbeta primers (plus 13 Jbeta primers). Data came from immunoSEQ multiplex PCR; TCRdb stores just in-frame clones and leaves some out. The sample lists 100,000 to 150,000 clones; approximately 80% were seen once. The sequenced sample consisted of PBMCs. The receptors stem from a young man in good health and CMV-seronegative.

This chain joins TRBV6-1 and TRBJ1-1; a possible D gene is TRBD1 (5 bases). This CDR3 comprises 14 residues. V was pared by 5 bases and J by 10 bases, with 20 bases between. CDR1 is MNHNS, CDR2 SASEGT, per germline. The CDR3 protein is CASSRQISLQGAFF. DNA for the CDR3: TGTGCCAGCAGTCGACAGATAAGTCTCCAGGGAGCTTTCTTT.

This chain joins TRBV6-5 and TRBJ2-7; tentative D call: TRBD2 (6 bases). CDR1 MNHEY and CDR2 SVGAGI come from the germline V gene. V was trimmed by 6 bases and J by 2 bases, leaving 11 bases between them. The CDR3 spans 13 residues. The CDR3 spells CASRSGAAYEQYF. CDR3 sequence (DNA): TGTGCCAGCAGGTCGGGAGCAGCCTACGAGCAGTACTTC.

The V and J genes are TRBV28 and TRBJ2-5, with D unresolved. Trimming took 5 bases from V and 1 from J, leaving 14 bases between them. The CDR3 runs 15 residues. The germline gives CDR1 MDHEN, CDR2 SYDVKM. In DNA, the CDR3 is TGTGCCAGCAGTATTCCGCTAGGCCCCCAAGAGACCCAGTACTTC. It codes for CASSIPLGPQETQYF.

The chain carries TRBV6-5 and TRBJ2-7; TRBD2 agrees at 9 bases. V was pared by 5 bases and J by 4 bases, with 6 bases of the junction left unmatched. Germline V CDR1 and CDR2: MNHEY, SVGAGI. CDR3 length: 14 residues. The CDR3 DNA is TGTGCCAGCAGTGCCGGACTAGCGCAATACGAGCAGTACTTC. The encoded protein is CASSAGLAQYEQYF.

The chain combines TRBV2 with TRBJ2-4; perhaps TRBD1 as D (6 bases). With 5 bases removed from V and 2 bases from J, the gap between germline ends came to 13 bases. The CDR3 is 15 amino acids. The V gene's germline CDR1 is SNHLY and CDR2 FYNNEI. This chain's CDR3 is CASSFLQGPKNIQYF. CDR3 in DNA: TGTGCCAGCAGTTTCTTACAGGGACCCAAAAACATTCAGTACTTC.

CDR3 bases: TGTGCCACCTCACCCGGGACTAAAGATTACTACTTC. Amino acids: CATSPGTKDYYF. V gene TRBV6-5 combines with J gene TRBJ2-5, with 7 bases fitting TRBD2. This CDR3 is 12 amino acids long. Germline V gene data show CDR1 as MNHEY and CDR2 as SVGAGI. V lost 10 bases, J lost 14 bases, and 16 bases stayed unmatched.

This clone occurred once. The sample contains more than one DNA sequence encoding this CDR3. This sequence joins TRBV9 and TRBJ1-2; 10 nucleotides agree with TRBD1. This CDR3 is 16 amino acids long. Per the germline V gene, CDR1 is SGDLS and CDR2 is YYNGEE. After removal of 3 bases from V and 0 bases from J, the junction contained 5 bases not matched to a gene. CDR3 region: CASSAGTGAPNYGYTF. DNA for the CDR3: TGTGCCAGCAGCGCAGGGACAGGGGCCCCTAACTATGGCTACACCTTC. Combining the CDR3 with reference TRBV9 and TRBJ1-2 gives the whole variable domain DSGVTQTPKHLITATGQRVTLRCSPRSGDLSVYWYQQSLDQGLQFLIQYYNGEERAKGNILERFSAQQFPDLHSELNLSSLELGDSALYFCASSAGTGAPNYGYTFGSGTRLTVV.

This clone appeared once. This sequence joins TRBV6-5 and TRBJ1-2, with TRBD1 matching 10 bases. The ends lost 5 bases at V and 6 bases at J; junction bases unmatched: 9. Per germline, CDR1 MNHEY and CDR2 SVGAGI. This CDR3 region has 15 residues. DNA of the CDR3: TGTGCCAGCAGTATCTCACCGACAGGGGGCCATGGCTACACCTTC. Its translation: CASSISPTGGHGYTF.